This T cell receptor beta chain was sequenced during a study of regulatory T cells in long-lasting Graves disease. Study-level results: Having only a small sample size may have limited accuracy.

Combining iRepertoire HTBI primers with Arm-PCR of CDR3 regions, the authors built TCR beta libraries. TCRdb independently ran MiXCR on the multiplex PCR reads; one entry per CDR3 protein. The sample contains about 340,000 distinct CDR3 sequences, around 20% of which appear only once. Time point specified: persistent/refractory GD, antithyroid drugs over 5 years with positive TRAb. PBMC RNA served as the TCR library source. Comment on this clonotype: The target antigen is unknown.

Looked up from germline, CDR1 is LNHDA and CDR2 is SQIVND (reference sequence). V lost 1 base and J lost 5, with 14 bases in between. The CDR3 totals 15 residues. Sequences were derived from peripheral blood mononuclear cells (PBMCs), sampled when the disease was refractory, from a patient treated with antithyroid drugs. The clonotype comes from a female donor with Graves disease. J is TRBJ2-5 and V is TRBV19, with D possibly TRBD2 on 6 matching bases. The CDR3 sequence is CASSIVHGGGETQYF. The CDR3 DNA is TGTGCCAGTAGTATAGTGCACGGGGGTGGGGAGACCCAGTACTTC. The full variable domain, with the rest looked up from reference TRBV19 and TRBJ2-5, is DGGITQSPKYLFRKEGQNVTLSCEQNLNHDAMYWYRQDPGQGLRLIYYSQIVNDFQKGDIAEGYSVSREKKESFPLTVTSAQKNPTAFYLCASSIVHGGGETQYFGPGTRLLVL.